This passage covers 18 T cell receptor beta chains from one sample sequenced in a study of identical twins. TCRdb reanalysed the 5' RACE reads using MiXCR and keeps one entry per CDR3 protein. In the table there are approximately 600,000 distinct CDR3 sequences, 9% to 10% of which are singletons. The sample was also reused in another study, on yellow fever vaccine responses in identical twins.

Sequencing used PBMCs. The receptors derive from a woman aged 18 to 35 in good health.

This sequence joins TRBV10-3 and TRBJ2-5; 9 nucleotides align to TRBD2. V shed 2 bases, J shed 5 bases, and the junction held 6 bases outside the gene matches. The CDR3 totals 15 residues. Germline lookup yields CDR1 ENHRY and CDR2 SYGVKD. CDR3 bases: TGTGCCATCAGTGAGACCAGGACTAGCGCGGAGACCCAGTACTTC. This sequence encodes CAISETRTSAETQYF.

This clonotype has a handful of counts. The chain combines TRBV5-5 with TRBJ2-1; TRBD1 matches at 7 bases. The V gene end was trimmed by 0 bases and the J gene end by 8 bases; junction bases not matched to a gene: 11. Germline loops: CDR1 SGHKS, CDR2 YYEKEE (reference sequence). This CDR3 comprises 16 residues. For the CDR3, the DNA is TGTGCCAGCAGCTTGGTTGTAGGGGGCACCGTCCATGAGCAGTTCTTC. Residues: CASSLVVGGTVHEQFF.

This clonotype was seen many times. V and J are TRBV12-3 or TRBV12-4 and TRBJ2-1; D may correspond to TRBD1 or TRBD2 (5 bases each). The V gene lost 2 bases and the J gene lost 8 bases, with 10 bases spanning the gap. This CDR3 is 13 amino acids long. CDR3 sequence (DNA): TGTGCCAGCAGTTTAAGGGACGTTGATGAGCAGTTCTTC. Its protein is CASSLRDVDEQFF.

This clonotype was counted many times. This rearrangement joins TRBV10-3 to TRBJ2-1; unclear D gene. With 0 bases removed from V and 7 bases from J, the gap between germline ends came to 7 bases. This CDR3 has 13 amino acids. The germline V gene encodes CDR1 ENHRY and CDR2 SYGVKD. CDR3 sequence reads: CAISESRMNEQFF. The CDR3 nucleotides read TGTGCCATCAGTGAGTCCAGGATGAATGAGCAGTTCTTC.

The rearrangement uses TRBV15 and TRBJ2-5; 9 positions match TRBD2. CDR3 length: 19 amino acids. Trimming took 0 bases from V and 1 from J; bases not matched to a gene: 12. Germline loops: CDR1 LNHNV, CDR2 YYDKDF (reference sequence). For the CDR3, the DNA is TGTGCCACCAGCAGAGATCCCCCAGCGAAGACTAGCGGCCAAGAGACCCAGTACTTC. This translates into CATSRDPPAKTSGQETQYF.

This clonotype was counted only a few times. The V call is TRBV10-3, the J call TRBJ2-7; D tentatively fits TRBD1 or TRBD2 (5 bases each). V gave up 7 bases and J gave up 4 bases, with 11 bases separating them. The germline V gene has CDR1 ENHRY and CDR2 SYGVKD. The CDR3 sequence is 12 residues long. The CDR3 nucleotides are TGTGCCATCATGGGGACCAGTTACGAGCAGTACTTC. This encodes CAIMGTSYEQYF.

The rearrangement uses TRBV6-2 or TRBV6-3 and TRBJ2-3, with a tentative D call TRBD1 (6 bases). The CDR3 has 16 residues. Germline CDR1 reads MNHEY; CDR2 reads SVGEGT. The V end was cut by 2 bases, the J end by 2 bases, with 14 bases between. CDR3 DNA: TGTGCCAGCAGTTACGACGAGACAGGCCCCACAGATACGCAGTATTTT. Its protein is CASSYDETGPTDTQYF.

This clonotype was seen only a few times. The rearrangement links TRBV4-3 to TRBJ1-5; 8 bases fit TRBD1. This CDR3 region has 14 residues. Germline V gene data show CDR1 as LGHNA and CDR2 as YSLEER. With 8 bases clipped from V and 6 bases from J, the junction kept 9 bases outside the gene matches. CDR3: CASGNRGVGQPQHF. The CDR3 DNA sequence: TGCGCCAGCGGAAACAGGGGGGTTGGTCAGCCCCAGCATTTT.

The chain links TRBV3-1 to TRBJ1-2, with D unresolved. The germline V gene encodes CDR1 LGHDT and CDR2 YNNKEL (reference sequence). V shed 2 bases and J shed 2 bases, with 9 bases lying between them. The length of the CDR3 is 14 residues. CDR3 sequence reads: CASSQPIGNYGYTF. CDR3 DNA: TGTGCCAGCAGCCAACCCATAGGCAACTATGGCTACACCTTC.

The table lists this clonotype with a few counts. This chain connects TRBV29-1 to TRBJ2-7, with a tentative D call TRBD1 (6 bases). This CDR3 has 13 residues. Germline V gene sequence: CDR1 SQVTM, CDR2 ANQGSEA. The germline V and J ends were trimmed by 7 bases and 1 base, with 14 bases remaining between them. The CDR3 sequence is CSAVGAISYEQYF. CDR3 sequence (DNA): TGCAGCGCGGTGGGGGCAATATCCTACGAGCAGTACTTC.

This CDR3 reads CSGRTGEETQYF. CDR3 DNA sequence: TGCAGCGGGCGGACAGGGGAAGAGACCCAGTACTTC. The gene calls are TRBV29-1 and TRBJ2-5, with 9 bases lining up with TRBD1. Germline trimming cut 7 bases from V and 3 bases from J; bases unmatched to any gene: 3. In germline, CDR1 is SQVTM, CDR2 ANQGSEA. This CDR3 spans 12 amino acids.

This clonotype occurred many times. The chain joins TRBV12-3 or TRBV12-4 to TRBJ1-5; 10 nucleotides align to TRBD1. The CDR3 length is 14 residues. With V trimmed by 6 bases and J by 5 bases, 4 bases remained unmatched. CDR3 in amino acids: CASSGQGGDQPQHF. CDR3 in DNA: TGTGCCAGCAGCGGACAGGGGGGGGATCAGCCCCAGCATTTT.

The CDR3 sequence: CASSFAGQGAYEQYF. The CDR3 region has the DNA TGTGCCAGCAGTTTCGCGGGACAGGGGGCCTACGAGCAGTACTTC. The rearrangement uses TRBV6-5 and TRBJ2-7; TRBD1 aligns across 11 bases. Germline CDR1 is MNHEY and CDR2 is SVGAGI. CDR3 length: 15 residues. Trimming removed 4 bases from V and 2 bases from J; junction bases left unmatched: 4.

V gene TRBV20-1 combines with J gene TRBJ1-6; 11 bases line up with TRBD1. V shed 4 bases and J 15 bases; nucleotides not matched to a gene: 8. CDR3 length: 13 amino acids. The germline gives CDR1 DFQATT, CDR2 SNEGSKA (reference sequence). The CDR3 is CSAKGQGAKVLHF. The CDR3 DNA is TGCAGTGCTAAAGGACAGGGGGCTAAAGTCCTCCACTTT.

The chain is built from TRBV25-1 and TRBJ1-4; D possibly corresponds to TRBD1 (5 bases). The germline V gene has CDR1 MGHDK and CDR2 SYGVNS. This CDR3 has 15 amino acids. V was pared by 3 bases and J by 0 bases, with 8 bases between. CDR3: CASSDAGPTNEKLFF. CDR3 coding DNA: TGTGCCAGCAGTGATGCAGGGCCAACTAATGAAAAACTGTTTTTT.

This clonotype was seen more than once but under ten times. V gene TRBV29-1 combines with J gene TRBJ2-5; possibly TRBD1 for D (6 bases). CDR3 size: 13 residues. Germline V gene data show CDR1 as SQVTM and CDR2 as ANQGSEA. V was clipped by 8 bases and J by 4 bases, with 17 bases between them. The CDR3 coding sequence is TGCAGCCTCCCTGGGGGCGAGCTAGAGACCCAGTACTTC. Its protein product is CSLPGGELETQYF.

At least ten counts were recorded for this clonotype. The J gene is TRBJ2-4, the V gene TRBV29-1; TRBD1 aligns across 9 bases. Trimming took 6 bases from V and 7 from J; bases not matched to a gene: 7. The germline V gene encodes CDR1 SQVTM and CDR2 ANQGSEA. The CDR3 has 13 residues. The CDR3 DNA reads TGCAGCGTGGACACCGGGACAGGGAACATTCAGTACTTC. Amino acid sequence: CSVDTGTGNIQYF.

This clonotype was seen at least ten times. V is TRBV4-2 and J is TRBJ2-7; 11 nucleotides align to TRBD2. V shed 5 bases and J 4 bases; nucleotides not matched to a gene: 10. The length of the CDR3 is 16 residues. Looked up from germline, CDR1 is LGHNA and CDR2 is YNFKEQ. The CDR3 DNA follows: TGTGCCAGCAGCGACCCCGGGACTAGCGGCTTATACGAGCAGTACTTC. Residues: CASSDPGTSGLYEQYF.